These 29 T cell receptor beta chains were sequenced from one sample in a study of beta chain features in type 1 diabetes. Study-level findings and limits: Shortening of TCRB CDR3s, moderate but significant, appeared in all four CD4+ subsets of Type 1 diabetes patients.

These TCRs' antigens remain unknown. Sequenced material consisted of expressed TCRB transcripts (all of the isolated RNA was reverse transcribed). The method was immunoSEQ multiplex PCR; TCRdb's version includes in-frame clones alone and lacks a portion of them. The table lists 500,000 to 850,000 clones, 11% to 15% of them singletons. Sequenced sample: naive CD4+ T cells from blood. Receptors originate from a man aged 18 to 29 with type 1 diabetes.

The chain links TRBV28 to TRBJ2-2; the D gene is possibly TRBD1 (5 bases). Germline CDR1 and CDR2: MDHEN and SYDVKM. The CDR3 has 16 amino acids. V lost 1 base and J 6 bases, leaving 15 bases between the germline ends. The DNA for the CDR3 is TGTGCCAGCAGTTTATCAACAGGCTATGTAGCCGGGGAGCTGTTTTTT. Translated: CASSLSTGYVAGELFF. Full variable domain (remainder filled in from reference TRBV28 and TRBJ2-2): DVKVTQSSRYLVKRTGEKVFLECVQDMDHENMFWYRQDPGLGLRLIYFSYDVKMKEKGDIPEGYSVSREKKERFSLILESASTNQTSMYLCASSLSTGYVAGELFFGEGSRLTVL.

A few counts support this clone. The genes are TRBV7-3 and TRBJ2-7; D uncertain. The germline V gene has CDR1 SGHTA and CDR2 FQGTGA. The CDR3 is made up of 13 amino acids. Deletions cut 5 bases from V and 2 bases from J, with 10 bases between. CDR3 in DNA: TGTGCCAGCAGCCCACCTGGAACCTACGAGCAGTACTTC. It translates to CASSPPGTYEQYF.

This clone turned up a few times. V is TRBV2 and J is TRBJ1-5; 7 bases agree with TRBD1. After removal of 6 bases from V and 3 bases from J, the junction contained 5 bases not matched to a gene. This CDR3 contains 14 residues. Germline V gives CDR1 SNHLY, CDR2 FYNNEI. CDR3 bases: TGTGCCAGCAGCGCGGGACAGAACAATCAGCCCCAGCATTTT. This codes for CASSAGQNNQPQHF.

This sequence joins TRBV9 and TRBJ2-1, with D maybe TRBD2 (7 bases). CDR3 length equals 14 residues. CDR1 and CDR2 from the germline V gene are SGDLS and YYNGEE. V lost 4 bases and J lost 13, with 21 bases in between. The CDR3, as DNA: TGTGCCAGCAGCTCCGGTGGAGGGGGGGCGGACCAGTTCTTC. Amino acid sequence: CASSSGGGGADQFF.

There are a few counts of this clone. J is TRBJ2-7 and V is TRBV4-1, with 9 bases matching TRBD1. There are 15 residues in the CDR3. The V gene end was trimmed by 5 bases and the J gene end by 2 bases; junction bases not matched to a gene: 7. The germline gives CDR1 MGHRA, CDR2 YSYEKL. The CDR3 here is CASSSPRTGAYEQYF. CDR3 nucleotides: TGCGCCAGCAGCTCGCCTCGGACAGGGGCCTACGAGCAGTACTTC.

This clone was found a few times. The chain combines TRBV18 with TRBJ2-5; D is tentatively TRBD1 or TRBD2 (5 bases each). Trimming left V 5 bases short and J 3 bases short, with 16 bases between. Germline CDR1 is KGHSH and CDR2 is LQKENI. The CDR3 contains 15 residues. CDR3 loop: CASSSRGQREETQYF. The DNA for the CDR3 is TGTGCCAGCTCATCCCGGGGCCAACGAGAAGAGACCCAGTACTTC.

The chain is built from TRBV11-1 and TRBJ2-3; possibly TRBD2 for D (5 bases). This CDR3 spans 14 amino acids. Germline CDR1 reads SGHAT; CDR2 reads FQDESV (reference sequence). Trimming took off 3 bases at V and 0 bases at J, with 7 bases between the two ends. The CDR3 nucleotides are TGTGCCAGCAGCTTCGGGGATAGCACAGATACGCAGTATTTT. Amino acids: CASSFGDSTDTQYF.

The rearrangement uses TRBV18 and TRBJ2-7; TRBD1 might be the D (6 bases). Germline V gives CDR1 KGHSH, CDR2 LQKENI. Trimming stripped 2 bases from V and 2 bases from J, with 16 bases between. The CDR3 covers 16 residues. The CDR3 coding sequence is TGTGCCAGCTCACCAGCGCGCCCGGGACACACCTACGAGCAGTACTTC. It yields the protein CASSPARPGHTYEQYF.

This clone was seen only a few times. V gene TRBV9 combines with J gene TRBJ2-1; D uncertain. The germline V gene has CDR1 SGDLS and CDR2 YYNGEE. Deletions cut 0 bases from V and 15 bases from J, with 16 bases between. The CDR3 totals 13 residues. This CDR3 is CASSVGSAPPVFF. As DNA, the CDR3 is TGTGCCAGCAGCGTAGGTTCGGCGCCCCCGGTGTTCTTC.

In its sample, this clone was seen a few times. This CDR3 is CASSFPPGGGGTDTQYF. In nucleotides, the CDR3 is TGTGCCAGCAGCTTCCCCCCCGGCGGGGGGGGCACAGATACGCAGTATTTT. The chain joins TRBV7-2 to TRBJ2-3; 9 nucleotides agree with TRBD2. Germline V lookup: CDR1 SGHTA, CDR2 FQGNSA. The CDR3 has 17 residues. V shed 3 bases and J 1 base; nucleotides not matched to a gene: 8. Full variable domain (remainder filled in from reference TRBV7-2 and TRBJ2-3): GAGVSQSPSNKVTEKGKDVELRCDPISGHTALYWYRQSLGQGLEFLIYFQGNSAPDKSGLPSDRFSAERTGGSVSTLTIQRTQQEDSAVYLCASSFPPGGGGTDTQYFGPGTRLTVL.

Written as DNA, the CDR3 is TGTGCCGTGGACAGGCAGTACTTC. Its protein product is CAVDRQYF. J is TRBJ2-7 and V is TRBV21-1; the table calls TRBD1, which could not be checked here. TRBV21-1 is shown as a pseudogene. This CDR3 has 8 amino acids.

The sample holds a few counts of this clone. The chain joins TRBV2 to TRBJ2-1, with D perhaps matching TRBD1 or TRBD2 (5 bases each). V lost 4 bases to trimming and J lost 0 bases, with 13 bases between them. The CDR3 is 16 residues long. Germline values: CDR1 SNHLY, CDR2 FYNNEI. The DNA for the CDR3 is TGTGCCAGCAGTGTGTCCGAGGGGAGCTCCTACAATGAGCAGTTCTTC. Its protein is CASSVSEGSSYNEQFF. The variable domain in full, completed from reference TRBV2 and TRBJ2-1, reads EPEVTQTPSHQVTQMGQEVILRCVPISNHLYFYWYRQILGQKVEFLVSFYNNEISEKSEIFDDQFSVERPDGSNFTLKIRSTKLEDSAMYFCASSVSEGSSYNEQFFGPGTRLTVL.

This clone was detected a few times. V is TRBV10-3 and J is TRBJ2-2, with D possibly TRBD1 on 5 matching bases. Trimming took off 6 bases at V and 2 bases at J, with 10 bases between the two ends. CDR1 and CDR2 from the germline V gene are ENHRY and SYGVKD. This CDR3 has 14 amino acids. In DNA, the CDR3 is TGTGCCATCAGCCAGGGATTAAACACCGGGGAGCTGTTTTTT. The encoded protein is CAISQGLNTGELFF.

The J gene is TRBJ2-1, the V gene TRBV20-1; no definite D call. The CDR3 runs 11 residues. The germline gives CDR1 DFQATT, CDR2 SNEGSKA (reference sequence). CDR3 in DNA: TGCAGCCCTAGGGCATACAATGAGCAGTTCTTC. Residues: CSPRAYNEQFF.

The chain is built from TRBV6-5 and TRBJ2-7; TRBD1 agrees at 8 bases. Germline V lookup: CDR1 MNHEY, CDR2 SVGAGI. The CDR3 totals 15 residues. J was trimmed by 4 bases and V by 4 bases; bases with no gene match: 9. The CDR3 sequence is CASSSGQAMLYEQYF. The CDR3 DNA reads as TGTGCCAGCAGTTCGGGACAGGCGATGCTGTACGAGCAGTACTTC.

The rearrangement joins TRBV9 to TRBJ2-2, with TRBD2 matching over 12 bases. J lost 3 bases, V lost 2 bases, and 5 bases had no gene match. Germline V gene lookup returns CDR1 SGDLS and CDR2 YYNGEE. The CDR3 totals 17 residues. The CDR3 reads CASSVLAGGPYTGELFF. In nucleotides, the CDR3 is TGTGCCAGCAGCGTCCTAGCGGGAGGGCCGTACACCGGGGAGCTGTTTTTT.

This clone was counted ten times or more. The V call is TRBV10-3, the J call TRBJ2-6, with D maybe TRBD1 (5 bases). The CDR3 length is 15 residues. Trimming removed 2 bases from V and 2 bases from J, with 7 bases in between. Looked up from germline, CDR1 is ENHRY and CDR2 is SYGVKD. The CDR3 nucleotides are TGTGCCATCAGTGAGGGGGCTACTGGGGCCAACGTCCTGACTTTC. Translated, it gives CAISEGATGANVLTF.

The V and J genes are TRBV11-2 and TRBJ2-7, with TRBD1 identical over 7 bases. Unmatched junction bases numbered 2, after V lost 1 base and J lost 2 bases. The CDR3 covers 14 residues. Germline CDR1 and CDR2: SGHAT and FQNNGV. CDR3: CASSLGQGAYEQYF. CDR3 sequence (DNA): TGTGCCAGCAGCTTAGGACAGGGTGCCTACGAGCAGTACTTC.

This clone was picked up a small number of times. The chain recombines TRBV30 with TRBJ1-2; 9 bases fit TRBD1. V was pared by 3 bases and J by 6 bases, with 8 bases of the junction left unmatched. This CDR3 region has 14 residues. The V gene's germline CDR1 is GTSNPN and CDR2 SVGIG (reference sequence). The CDR3 loop reads CAWRGGQGWNGYTF. The DNA for the CDR3 is TGTGCCTGGAGGGGGGGACAGGGATGGAATGGCTACACCTTC. The whole variable domain, filled in from reference TRBV30 and TRBJ1-2, reads SQTIHQWPATLVQPVGSPLSLECTVEGTSNPNLYWYRQAAGRGLQLLFYSVGIGQISSEVPQNLSASRPQDRQFILSSKKLLLSDSGFYLCAWRGGQGWNGYTFGSGTRLTVV.

With regard to this clone: Within the sample, other DNA sequences also encode this same CDR3. The chain uses TRBV20-1 and TRBJ2-2; D call uncertain. The V gene's germline CDR1 is DFQATT and CDR2 SNEGSKA (reference sequence). The CDR3 loop spans 11 amino acids. The germline V and J ends were trimmed by 1 base and 5 bases, with 2 bases remaining between them. DNA for the CDR3: TGCAGTGCTAGAGTAACCGGGGAGCTGTTTTTT. Translated: CSARVTGELFF.

This clone was recorded a few times. The CDR3 coding sequence is TGTGCCAGCAGCCAAGAGGGGTTCTATGGCTACACCTTC. This sequence encodes CASSQEGFYGYTF. This chain uses TRBV7-2 with TRBJ1-2; tentatively, D is TRBD1 (5 bases). Germline V gene lookup returns CDR1 SGHTA and CDR2 FQGNSA. The germline V and J ends were trimmed by 5 bases and 4 bases, with 11 bases remaining between them. The CDR3 extends over 13 amino acids. Filled out from reference TRBV7-2 and TRBJ1-2, the complete variable domain reads GAGVSQSPSNKVTEKGKDVELRCDPISGHTALYWYRQSLGQGLEFLIYFQGNSAPDKSGLPSDRFSAERTGGSVSTLTIQRTQQEDSAVYLCASSQEGFYGYTFGSGTRLTVV.

This clone has a handful of counts. V is TRBV5-6 and J is TRBJ1-1; 10 bases agree with TRBD1. This CDR3 contains 16 residues. V was pared by 4 bases and J by 1 base, with 7 bases of the junction left unmatched. Germline V lookup: CDR1 SGHDT, CDR2 YYEEEE. The CDR3 region has the DNA TGTGCCAGCAGCCTCCGGGACAGGGGTGCGAACACTGAAGCTTTCTTT. Translation: CASSLRDRGANTEAFF.

There are a few counts of this clone. This chain uses TRBV10-3 with TRBJ2-1, with D possibly being TRBD2 (5 bases). The CDR3 has 12 residues. Germline V lookup: CDR1 ENHRY, CDR2 SYGVKD. V lost 4 bases, J lost 9 bases, and 10 bases lay in between. The CDR3, as DNA: TGTGCCATCAGTGGGCCTAGCAGTGAGCAGTTCTTC. Protein: CAISGPSSEQFF.

V is TRBV30 and J is TRBJ2-7; a possible D gene is TRBD2 (5 bases). The CDR3 has 13 residues. Deletions cut 0 bases from V and 5 bases from J, with 11 bases between. CDR1 is GTSNPN, CDR2 SVGIG, per germline (reference sequence). CDR3 amino acids: CAWSVVRGHEQYF. The DNA of the CDR3 is TGTGCCTGGAGTGTGGTTCGGGGTCACGAGCAGTACTTC.

The chain is built from TRBV2 and TRBJ1-2; no reliable D call. V lost 6 bases, J lost 4 bases, and 12 bases lay in between. Germline CDR1 is SNHLY and CDR2 is FYNNEI. The CDR3 consists of 13 residues. The CDR3 reads CASREILSYGYTF. DNA for the CDR3: TGTGCCAGCAGGGAGATCCTTAGCTATGGCTACACCTTC.

This clone has a handful of counts. This sequence joins TRBV13 and TRBJ1-3; tentative D call: TRBD1 (6 bases). The CDR3 sequence is 16 residues long. The germline V gene has CDR1 PRHDT and CDR2 FYEKMQ (reference sequence). The V and J ends lost 3 bases and 0 bases respectively, with 12 bases between them. The CDR3 loop reads CASSFVRGHSGNTIYF. DNA for the CDR3: TGTGCCAGCAGCTTTGTCAGGGGTCACTCTGGAAACACCATATATTTT. The whole variable domain, remainder taken from reference TRBV13 and TRBJ1-3, is AAGVIQSPRHLIKEKRETATLKCYPIPRHDTVYWYQQGPGQDPQFLISFYEKMQSDKGSIPDRFSAQQFSDYHSELNMSSLELGDSALYFCASSFVRGHSGNTIYFGEGSWLTVV.

This clone has only a few counts. The V and J genes are TRBV25-1 and TRBJ2-1; D remains unclear. CDR1 is MGHDK and CDR2 is SYGVNS in the germline V gene. The CDR3 runs to 12 residues. CDR3 protein: CATRSSYNEQFF. DNA for the CDR3: TGTGCAACAAGGAGCTCCTACAATGAGCAGTTCTTC.

This clone was counted a few times. The CDR3: CASSEQGTYNEQFF. DNA of the CDR3: TGTGCCAGCAGTGAACAGGGAACCTACAATGAGCAGTTCTTC. V gene TRBV2 combines with J gene TRBJ2-1; D perhaps matches TRBD1 (5 bases). The CDR3 has 14 residues. The germline gives CDR1 SNHLY, CDR2 FYNNEI. Trimming left V 2 bases short and J 2 bases short, with 7 bases between.

The rearrangement links TRBV5-4 to TRBJ1-1; D unresolved. This CDR3 region has 13 residues. Trimming cost V 0 bases and J 1 base, with 4 bases left between them. The germline CDR1 and CDR2 sequences are SGHNT and YYREEE (reference sequence). CDR3 nucleotide sequence: TGTGCCAGCAGCTTGGAGTGGAACACTGAAGCTTTCTTT. This sequence encodes CASSLEWNTEAFF.